This T cell receptor (beta chain) was sequenced during a study of cytomegalovirus exposure and HLA in healthy donors. Germline V CDR1 and CDR2: SGHKS, YYEKEE (reference sequence). V shed 0 bases and J shed 2 bases, with 6 bases lying between them. The CDR3 runs 13 residues. The protocol was immunoSEQ multiplex PCR, while the TCRdb copy is restricted to in-frame clones and leaves out a portion. The sample consists of about 330,000 clones, approximately 86% of them appearing once. The specimen sequenced was PBMCs. The clonotype was recovered from a woman aged 25 to 39 in good health and CMV-seropositive. The chain uses TRBV5-5 and TRBJ2-7; D uncertain. The CDR3 nucleotides read TGTGCCAGCAGCTTGGTGGGAACCTACGAGCAGTACTTC. Residues: CASSLVGTYEQYF.